This TCR beta chain was retrieved from a study of blood T cell repertoires in COVID-19. Source study methods: By means of reference gene primer amplification, nucleated cell counts were estimated. Sequenced by immunoSEQ multiplex PCR; TCRdb stores in-frame clones only, minus some. V and J calls plus clone size are reproduced from that table; the DNA served to infer D and trimming. The data show around 76,000 clones, approximately 90% seen once. Germline V gives CDR1 MNHEY, CDR2 SVGAGI. Germline trimming cut 5 bases from V and 5 bases from J; bases unmatched to any gene: 7. The CDR3 covers 14 residues.

V usage is TRBV6-5 and J usage is TRBJ2-5; 8 bases agree with TRBD1. The source is a man between 60 and 75 years old with acute or convalescent COVID-19. Material: peripheral blood. The CDR3 DNA follows: TGTGCCAGCAGTCCGGACAGGGTGGGGGAGACCCAGTACTTC. It yields the protein CASSPDRVGETQYF.